Included here is one T cell receptor (beta chain) sequence, with context. The CDR3 runs 17 residues. Germline-derived CDR1 and CDR2 are MNHEY and SMNVEV (reference sequence). V was shortened by 0 bases and J by 0 bases, with 15 bases between the two germline ends. The table came from immunoSEQ multiplex PCR; TCRdb's copy has only in-frame clones and leaves some out. Among about 420,000 clones listed, approximately 88% were seen once. These data originate in a study of Ad26.COV2.S vaccination and SARS-CoV-2 variants. The treatment is: approximately 18 received Ad26.COV2.S at low or high dose, single or two shots; several received placebo; per-sample allocation not given. Specimen acquisition occurred on day 63 following the initial vaccine or placebo injection. Expression of Wuhan-strain SARS-CoV-2 spike came from the Ad26 vector that formed the vaccine.

This sample comprised peripheral blood, obtained in a trial of Ad26.COV2.S vaccine versus placebo. The chain links TRBV27 to TRBJ2-7, with D perhaps assigned TRBD1 or TRBD2 (6 bases each). The TCR comes from a person between 18 and 59 years old who received the Ad26.COV2.S COVID-19 vaccine or a placebo. CDR3 in DNA: TGTGCCAGCAGTTTATCGGGGGCAGACGGGAGCTCCTACGAGCAGTACTTC. This gives the protein CASSLSGADGSSYEQYF.